This is a list of T cell receptor beta chains from one sample in a study of blood T cell repertoires in COVID-19. Data came from immunoSEQ multiplex PCR; TCRdb stores just in-frame clones and leaves some out. Here the sample spans nearly 70,000 clones, around 90% being singletons. The sequencing input was peripheral blood. Source of these receptors: a middle-aged man with COVID-19, enrolled during active disease. CDR3s include the opening cysteine and the closing phenylalanine or tryptophan. The D gene is left open where the match is weak. Clone size, where shown, is once, few, many, or a class for clones that have expanded.

TRBJ2-5,NA,TRBV7-9,TRBD2,CASPPLWAGVKLETQYF,TGTGCCAGCCCCCCCCTGTGGGCGGGGGTTAAACTAGAGACCCAGTACTTC
TRBJ2-5,NA,TRBV18,TRBD2,CASSSRTSVNEETQYF,TGTGCCAGCTCTTCGAGGACTAGCGTCAATGAGGAGACCCAGTACTTC
TRBJ2-5,once,TRBV15,TRBD1,CATRPGGLVETQYF,TGTGCCACCAGACCAGGGGGCTTGGTGGAGACCCAGTACTTC
TRBJ2-3,NA,TRBV18,TRBD1,CASSPPGTASTDTQYF,TGTGCCAGCTCACCACCGGGGACAGCTAGCACAGATACGCAGTATTTT
TRBJ2-1,NA,TRBV5-1,NA,CASSFSGNEQFF,TGCGCCAGCAGCTTTAGCGGCAATGAGCAGTTCTTC
TRBJ2-5,NA,TRBV5-1,TRBD2,CASSPSGGLQETQYF,TGCGCCAGCAGCCCTAGCGGGGGCCTCCAAGAGACCCAGTACTTC
TRBJ2-3,once,TRBV15,TRBD2,CATSREGSGGTQYF,TGTGCCACCAGCAGAGAGGGTAGCGGGGGCACGCAGTATTTT
TRBJ2-5,NA,TRBV27,NA,CASSLLGVETQYF,TGTGCCAGCAGTTTACTAGGCGTAGAGACCCAGTACTTC
TRBJ1-1,NA,TRBV6-5,TRBD1,CASRGQLNTEAFF,TGTGCCAGCAGGGGACAGCTGAACACTGAAGCTTTCTTT
TRBJ2-5,NA,TRBV20-1,TRBD2,CSASIAGEETQYF,TGCAGTGCTAGTATAGCGGGGGAAGAGACCCAGTACTTC
TRBJ1-5,few,TRBV2,NA,CASSDGGSRIQPQHF,TGTGCCAGCAGTGATGGAGGATCGAGAATCCAGCCCCAGCATTTT
TRBJ1-2,NA,TRBV30,NA,CAWSSLTGYGYTF,TGTGCCTGGAGTAGCCTAACTGGCTATGGCTACACCTTC
TRBJ2-3,NA,TRBV6-4,NA,CASRGLGGIGDTQYF,TGTGCCAGCAGGGGCCTAGGCGGGATAGGAGATACGCAGTATTTT
TRBJ1-2,NA,TRBV3-1/TRBV3-2,NA,CASSQDARVPGYTF,TGTGCCAGCAGCCAAGATGCGAGGGTTCCCGGCTACACCTTC
TRBJ2-3,NA,TRBV10-2,TRBD2,CASSERLAGLQYF,TGCGCCAGCAGTGAAAGGCTAGCGGGATTGCAGTATTTT
TRBJ1-3,NA,TRBV7-6,NA,CASSPVGGRNTIYF,TGTGCCAGCAGCCCAGTAGGGGGTAGGAACACCATATATTTT
TRBJ2-2,NA,TRBV7-9,NA,CASSLMQGSGELFF,TGTGCCAGCAGCTTAATGCAGGGGTCCGGGGAGCTGTTTTTT
TRBJ2-1,NA,TRBV27,TRBD2,CASKLLADPSSSSYNEQFF,TGTGCCAGCAAACTCCTAGCGGACCCCTCTTCAAGCTCCTACAATGAGCAGTTCTTC
TRBJ1-2,NA,TRBV5-1,TRBD1,CASSLGQGAHYGYTF,TGCGCCAGCAGCTTGGGACAGGGGGCGCACTATGGCTACACCTTC
TRBJ1-5,NA,TRBV30,NA,CAWSEIGRTTRGNQPQHF,TGTGCCTGGAGTGAGATAGGGCGGACTACTAGGGGAAATCAGCCCCAGCATTTT
TRBJ2-7,once,TRBV2,TRBD2,CASSSLAGGIYEQYF,TGTGCCAGCAGTTCTCTAGCGGGGGGGATCTACGAGCAGTACTTC
TRBJ2-2,NA,TRBV24-1,TRBD1,CATSGAGGRSGELFF,TGTGCCACCTCTGGGGCAGGGGGCCGGTCCGGGGAGCTGTTTTTT
TRBJ1-4,NA,TRBV30,NA,CAWSSGVATNEKLFF,TGTGCCTGGAGTTCGGGGGTAGCAACTAATGAAAAACTGTTTTTT
TRBJ1-1,NA,TRBV5-1,NA,CASSLPGQNTEAFF,TGCGCCAGCAGCTTGCCGGGACAGAACACTGAAGCTTTCTTT
TRBJ1-4,NA,TRBV29-1,TRBD1,CSVVTGNEKLFF,TGCAGCGTTGTGACAGGGAATGAAAAACTGTTTTTT
TRBJ2-1,NA,TRBV19,TRBD2,CAIGTSGGKGYNEQFF,TGTGCCATAGGGACTAGCGGGGGGAAGGGATACAATGAGCAGTTCTTC
TRBJ1-2,NA,TRBV19,TRBD1,CASSGELQGAKGYTF,TGTGCCAGTAGTGGGGAGCTTCAGGGGGCGAAAGGCTACACCTTC
TRBJ2-1,NA,TRBV27,TRBD1,CASSQGRPGQGTSGQFF,TGTGCCAGCAGCCAAGGGAGACCGGGACAGGGTACAAGTGGGCAGTTCTTC